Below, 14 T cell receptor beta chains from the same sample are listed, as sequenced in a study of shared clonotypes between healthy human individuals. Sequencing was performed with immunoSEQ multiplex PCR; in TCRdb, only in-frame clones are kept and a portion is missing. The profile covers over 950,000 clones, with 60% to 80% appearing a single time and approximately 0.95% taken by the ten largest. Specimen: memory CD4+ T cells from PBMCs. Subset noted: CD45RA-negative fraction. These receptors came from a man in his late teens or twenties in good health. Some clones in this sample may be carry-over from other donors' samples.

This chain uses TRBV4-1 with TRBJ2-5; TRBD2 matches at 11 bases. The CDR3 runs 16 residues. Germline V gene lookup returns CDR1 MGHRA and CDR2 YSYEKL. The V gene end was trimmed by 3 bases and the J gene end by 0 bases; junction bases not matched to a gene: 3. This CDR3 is CASSQGLAVYQETQYF. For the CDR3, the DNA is TGCGCCAGCAGCCAGGGACTAGCGGTGTACCAAGAGACCCAGTACTTC.

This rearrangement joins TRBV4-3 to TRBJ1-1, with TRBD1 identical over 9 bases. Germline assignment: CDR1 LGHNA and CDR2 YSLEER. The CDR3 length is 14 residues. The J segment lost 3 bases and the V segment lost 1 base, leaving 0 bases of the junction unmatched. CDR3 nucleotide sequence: TGCGCCAGCAGCCAAGGGGACAGGGACACTGAAGCTTTCTTT. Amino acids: CASSQGDRDTEAFF.

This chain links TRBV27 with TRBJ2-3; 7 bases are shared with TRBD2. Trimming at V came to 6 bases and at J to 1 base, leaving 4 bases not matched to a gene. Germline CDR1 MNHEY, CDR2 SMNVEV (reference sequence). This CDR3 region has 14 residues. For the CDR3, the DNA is TGTGCCAGCAGGGATGGGGGGGGCACAGATACGCAGTATTTT. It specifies CASRDGGGTDTQYF.

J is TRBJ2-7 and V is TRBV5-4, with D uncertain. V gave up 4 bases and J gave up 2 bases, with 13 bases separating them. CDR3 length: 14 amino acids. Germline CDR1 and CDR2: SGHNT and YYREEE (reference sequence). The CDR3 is CASSATPDTYEQYF. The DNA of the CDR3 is TGTGCCAGCAGCGCAACGCCCGATACCTACGAGCAGTACTTC.

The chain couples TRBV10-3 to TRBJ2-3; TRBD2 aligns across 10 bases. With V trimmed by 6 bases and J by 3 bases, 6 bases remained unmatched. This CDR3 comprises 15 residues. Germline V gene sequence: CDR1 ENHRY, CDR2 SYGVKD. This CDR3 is CAISGASGRTDTQYF. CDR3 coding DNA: TGTGCCATCAGCGGAGCTAGCGGGAGAACAGATACGCAGTATTTT.

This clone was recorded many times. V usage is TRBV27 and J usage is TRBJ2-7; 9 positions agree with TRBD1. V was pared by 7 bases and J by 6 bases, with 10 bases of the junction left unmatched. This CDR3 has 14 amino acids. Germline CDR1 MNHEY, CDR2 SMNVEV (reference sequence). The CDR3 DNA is TGTGCCAGCAAGAAACCGGGACAGGGTGCCGAGCAGTACTTC. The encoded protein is CASKKPGQGAEQYF.

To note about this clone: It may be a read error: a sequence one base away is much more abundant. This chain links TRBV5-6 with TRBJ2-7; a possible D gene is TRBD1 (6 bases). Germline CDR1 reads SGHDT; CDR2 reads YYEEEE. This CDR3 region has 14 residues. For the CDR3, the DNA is TGTGCCAGCAGCTATCAGCAGGGGCCCTACGATCAGTACTTC. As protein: CASSYQQGPYDQYF.

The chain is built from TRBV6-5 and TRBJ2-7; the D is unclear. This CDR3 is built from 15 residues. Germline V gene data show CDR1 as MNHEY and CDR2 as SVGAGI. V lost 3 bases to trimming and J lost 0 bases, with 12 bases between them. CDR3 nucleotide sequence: TGTGCCAGCAGTTATTTGACTCCAGCCTCCTACGAGCAGTACTTC. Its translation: CASSYLTPASYEQYF.

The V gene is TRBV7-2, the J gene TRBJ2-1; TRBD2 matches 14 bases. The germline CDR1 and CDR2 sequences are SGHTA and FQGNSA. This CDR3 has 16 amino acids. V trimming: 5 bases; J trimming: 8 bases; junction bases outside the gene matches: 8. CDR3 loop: CASSAPGLAGVHEQFF. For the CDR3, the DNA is TGTGCCAGCAGCGCCCCGGGACTAGCGGGAGTACATGAGCAGTTCTTC.

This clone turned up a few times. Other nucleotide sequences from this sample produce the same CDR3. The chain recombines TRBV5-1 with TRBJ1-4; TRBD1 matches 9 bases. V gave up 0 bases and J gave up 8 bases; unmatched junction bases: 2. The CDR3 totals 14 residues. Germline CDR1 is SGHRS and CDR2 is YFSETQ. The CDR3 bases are TGCGCCAGCAGCTTGGGACAGGGGGGCGAAAAACTGTTTTTT. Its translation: CASSLGQGGEKLFF.

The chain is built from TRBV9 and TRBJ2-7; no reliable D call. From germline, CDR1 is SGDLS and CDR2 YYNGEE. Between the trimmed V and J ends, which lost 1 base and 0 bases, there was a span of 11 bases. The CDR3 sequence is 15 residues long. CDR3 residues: CASSVSAARSYEQYF. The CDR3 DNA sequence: TGTGCCAGCAGCGTATCGGCAGCCCGCTCCTACGAGCAGTACTTC. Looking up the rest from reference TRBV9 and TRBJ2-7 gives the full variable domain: DSGVTQTPKHLITATGQRVTLRCSPRSGDLSVYWYQQSLDQGLQFLIQYYNGEERAKGNILERFSAQQFPDLHSELNLSSLELGDSALYFCASSVSAARSYEQYFGPGTRLTVT.

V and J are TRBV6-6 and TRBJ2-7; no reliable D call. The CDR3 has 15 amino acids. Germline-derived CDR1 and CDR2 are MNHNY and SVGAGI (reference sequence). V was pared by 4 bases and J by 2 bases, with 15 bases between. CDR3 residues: CASSFTANPPYEQYF. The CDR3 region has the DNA TGTGCCAGCAGTTTTACAGCCAATCCTCCCTACGAGCAGTACTTC.

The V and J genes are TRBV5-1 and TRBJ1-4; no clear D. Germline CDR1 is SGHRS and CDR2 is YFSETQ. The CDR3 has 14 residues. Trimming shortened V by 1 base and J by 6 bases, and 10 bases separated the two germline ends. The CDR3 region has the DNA TGCGCCAGCAGCTTGTTTGACGGGGATGAAAAACTGTTTTTT. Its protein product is CASSLFDGDEKLFF. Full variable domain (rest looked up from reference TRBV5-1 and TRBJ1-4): KAGVTQTPRYLIKTRGQQVTLSCSPISGHRSVSWYQQTPGQGLQFLFEYFSETQRNKGNFPGRFSGRQFSNSRSEMNVSTLELGDSALYLCASSLFDGDEKLFFGSGTQLSVL.

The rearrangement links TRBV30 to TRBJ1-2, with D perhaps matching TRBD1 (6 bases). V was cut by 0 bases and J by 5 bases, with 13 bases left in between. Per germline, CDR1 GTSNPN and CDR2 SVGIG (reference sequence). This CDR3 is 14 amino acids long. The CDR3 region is CAWSVDRIAYGYTF. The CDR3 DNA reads TGTGCCTGGAGTGTAGACAGGATAGCGTATGGCTACACCTTC.